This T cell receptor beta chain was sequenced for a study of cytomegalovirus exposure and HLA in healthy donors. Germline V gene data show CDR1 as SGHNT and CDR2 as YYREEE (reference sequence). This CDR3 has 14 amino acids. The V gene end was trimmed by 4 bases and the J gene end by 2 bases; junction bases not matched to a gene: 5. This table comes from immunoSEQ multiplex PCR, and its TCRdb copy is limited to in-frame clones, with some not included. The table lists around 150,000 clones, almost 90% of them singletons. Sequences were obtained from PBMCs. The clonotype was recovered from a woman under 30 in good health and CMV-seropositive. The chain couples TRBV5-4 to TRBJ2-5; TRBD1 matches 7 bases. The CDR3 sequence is CASSIRTGQETQYF. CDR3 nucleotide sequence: TGTGCCAGCAGCATAAGGACAGGACAAGAGACCCAGTACTTC. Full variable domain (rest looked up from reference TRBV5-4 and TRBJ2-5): ETGVTQSPTHLIKTRGQQVTLRCSSQSGHNTVSWYQQALGQGPQFIFQYYREEENGRGNFPPRFSGLQFPNYSSELNVNALELDDSALYLCASSIRTGQETQYFGPGTRLLVL.